This is a list of T cell receptor beta chains from one sample in a study of T cell repertoires in cytomegalovirus infection. These receptors have no identified antigens. TCRdb used MiXCR to reprocess the reads, holding one entry per CDR3 protein. The sample shows tens of thousands of distinct CDR3 sequences, about a fifth of them seen only once. Sequencing was performed on CD8+ T cells from cultured PBMCs, taken from culture after CMV antigen stimulation. These TCRs come from a human donor in good health (CMV status not recorded). Some clones in this sample may be carry-over from other donors' samples. The CDR3 runs from the conserved cysteine through the conserved F or W.

j_gene: TRBJ1-1
v_gene: TRBV7-8
CDR3aa: CASSPPGFLNTEAFF

j_gene: TRBJ2-7
v_gene: TRBV5-6
CDR3aa: CASSPGTGGAEQYF

j_gene: TRBJ2-5
v_gene: TRBV7-2
CDR3aa: CASRAGRLRRETQYF

j_gene: TRBJ1-5
v_gene: TRBV6-1
CDR3aa: CASSAPRGSNQPQHF

j_gene: TRBJ2-7
v_gene: TRBV7-8
CDR3aa: CASSTRPPYEQYF

j_gene: TRBJ1-1
v_gene: TRBV12-3/TRBV12-4
CDR3aa: CASSLVRNTEAFF

j_gene: TRBJ2-7
v_gene: TRBV28
CDR3aa: CASSPGQVAYEQYF

j_gene: TRBJ2-7
v_gene: TRBV4-1
CDR3aa: CASSQRIWQNEQYF

j_gene: TRBJ2-1
v_gene: TRBV6-2/TRBV6-3
CDR3aa: CASSRDFGGAYNEQFF

j_gene: TRBJ2-1
v_gene: TRBV6-2/TRBV6-3
CDR3aa: CASSPPGTGIHNEQFF

j_gene: TRBJ1-2
v_gene: TRBV27
CDR3aa: CASSSGGQYGYTF